The 22 T cell receptor beta chains reported below all come from one sample, sequenced in a study of cytomegalovirus exposure and HLA in healthy donors (dated by TCRdb to the late 2010s). Preparation of the library involved the immunoSEQ multiplex PCR assay. Imported from immuneACCESS, the table was reduced by TCRdb to in-frame sequences with V and J called. These copies leave out some clones; in studies compared against another copy, an unresolved V gene accounts for under half, and the cause of the remainder is not known. This sample has 200,000 to 300,000 clones in its table, and roughly 87% of those were observed once. The ten largest clonotypes hold 12% of the sample. The sample was PBMCs. These receptors all stem from a man in his late teens or twenties in good health and CMV-seropositive.

The genes are TRBV19 and TRBJ2-1; the D is unclear. The CDR3 is 13 residues long. Germline CDR1 LNHDA, CDR2 SQIVND (reference sequence). V was pared by 1 base and J by 6 bases, with 7 bases between. The CDR3 sequence is CASSIGLGNEQFF. The DNA of the CDR3 is TGTGCCAGTAGTATAGGGCTAGGCAATGAGCAGTTCTTC.

This clone was counted ten times or more. This chain joins TRBV14 and TRBJ1-1; no clear D gene. The germline V gene has CDR1 SGHDN and CDR2 FVKESK. The CDR3 loop spans 14 amino acids. V lost 3 bases and J lost 3, with 11 bases in between. The DNA of the CDR3 is TGTGCCAGCAGCCACGACGGACCGTACACTGAAGCTTTCTTT. It encodes CASSHDGPYTEAFF.

CDR3 region: CASSWLGTSGSGRSTDTQYF. The CDR3, as DNA: TGTGCCAGCAGCTGGCTCGGGACTAGCGGGAGTGGGAGAAGCACAGATACGCAGTATTTT. V is TRBV7-8 and J is TRBJ2-3, with 14 bases identical to TRBD2. This CDR3 has 20 residues. Germline V lookup: CDR1 SGHVS, CDR2 FQNEAQ. The V gene end was trimmed by 4 bases and the J gene end by 0 bases; junction bases not matched to a gene: 12.

The chain uses TRBV5-1 and TRBJ2-7, with D unresolved. Looked up from germline, CDR1 is SGHRS and CDR2 is YFSETQ. The CDR3 extends over 15 amino acids. The V and J ends lost 0 bases and 3 bases respectively, with 13 bases between them. The CDR3 region is CASSLAAAGYYEQYF. The CDR3 nucleotides are TGCGCCAGCAGCTTGGCCGCGGCCGGGTACTACGAGCAGTACTTC.

This sequence joins TRBV4-2 and TRBJ2-7; possible D gene TRBD1, 8 bases. Trimming pared 0 bases from V and 2 bases from J, leaving 17 bases between. This CDR3 has 17 amino acids. Germline V gene data show CDR1 as LGHNA and CDR2 as YNFKEQ. Written as DNA, the CDR3 is TGTGCCAGCAGCCAAGAACCTGGACAGGGAGGGACCTACGAGCAGTACTTC. Amino acid sequence: CASSQEPGQGGTYEQYF.

The chain employs TRBV7-2 and TRBJ2-1; no reliable D call. The CDR3 has 16 residues. Between the trimmed V and J ends, which lost 1 base and 6 bases, there was a span of 16 bases. Per germline, CDR1 SGHTA and CDR2 FQGNSA. As DNA, the CDR3 is TGTGCCAGCAGCTTAGAGGGAACTCTCGCTAGCAATGAGCAGTTCTTC. This translates into CASSLEGTLASNEQFF.

CDR3 residues: CASSYSAGGSTDTQYF. CDR3 DNA: TGTGCCAGCAGTTACTCCGCCGGCGGGAGCACAGATACGCAGTATTTT. The chain employs TRBV6-5 and TRBJ2-3; D might be TRBD2 (5 bases). Germline V gene sequence: CDR1 MNHEY, CDR2 SVGAGI. V was shortened by 0 bases and J by 0 bases, with 10 bases between the two germline ends. The length of the CDR3 is 16 residues.

The chain combines TRBV28 with TRBJ2-7; the match to TRBD2 covers 8 bases. The V and J ends lost 3 bases and 1 base, in that order; junction bases with no gene match: 5. The germline V gene encodes CDR1 MDHEN and CDR2 SYDVKM. The CDR3 is 15 amino acids. The CDR3 loop reads CASSFRGTRSYEQYF. CDR3 bases: TGTGCCAGCAGTTTCCGTGGGACTAGATCCTACGAGCAGTACTTC.

This chain joins TRBV6-5 and TRBJ1-5, with TRBD1 as a possible D gene (5 bases). Germline values: CDR1 MNHEY, CDR2 SVGAGI. The CDR3 length is 15 residues. Trimming shortened V by 4 bases and J by 0 bases, and 10 bases separated the two germline ends. The CDR3 DNA sequence: TGTGCCAGCAGTTCCTCGAGGGGTAGCAATCAGCCCCAGCATTTT. Translation: CASSSSRGSNQPQHF.

This sequence joins TRBV7-8 and TRBJ1-1, with 7 bases aligning to TRBD1. The CDR3 loop spans 13 amino acids. Germline V lookup: CDR1 SGHVS, CDR2 FQNEAQ. After removal of 5 bases from V and 5 bases from J, the junction contained 5 bases not matched to a gene. Here the CDR3 DNA reads TGTGCCAGCAGCATCGACAGGGAGACTGAAGCTTTCTTT. It codes for CASSIDRETEAFF.

This clone was seen only a few times. V usage is TRBV14 and J usage is TRBJ1-2; the D gene is possibly TRBD1 (5 bases). Trimming pared 0 bases from V and 6 bases from J, leaving 5 bases between. This CDR3 has 12 residues. Germline lookup yields CDR1 SGHDN and CDR2 FVKESK. This CDR3 reads CASSQDRDGYTF. Here the CDR3 DNA reads TGTGCCAGCAGCCAAGACAGGGATGGCTACACCTTC.

This chain joins TRBV28 and TRBJ2-1; TRBD2 agrees at 12 bases. There are 15 residues in the CDR3. With V trimmed by 4 bases and J by 6 bases, 4 bases remained unmatched. CDR1 is MDHEN, CDR2 SYDVKM, per germline. CDR3 amino acids: CASSSWTSGTNEQFF. As DNA, the CDR3 is TGTGCCAGCAGTTCCTGGACTAGCGGGACCAATGAGCAGTTCTTC.

The gene calls are TRBV9 and TRBJ1-1; D may be TRBD1 (6 bases). CDR1 and CDR2 (germline): SGDLS, YYNGEE. V lost 4 bases, J lost 4 bases, and 14 bases lay in between. CDR3 size: 14 residues. CDR3 amino acids: CASSPVGGSTEAFF. DNA for the CDR3: TGTGCCAGCAGCCCCGTAGGGGGTTCCACTGAAGCTTTCTTT.

This rearrangement joins TRBV7-2 to TRBJ2-1, with a weak D call TRBD2 (6 bases). V lost 2 bases and J lost 0, with 14 bases in between. The CDR3 loop spans 17 amino acids. Germline CDR1 is SGHTA and CDR2 is FQGNSA. The CDR3 sequence is CASSLSLGTYSYNEQFF. For the CDR3, the DNA is TGTGCCAGCAGCTTATCGCTGGGGACTTACTCCTACAATGAGCAGTTCTTC.

CDR3 in amino acids: CASSFSGLAGDTQYF. CDR3 DNA sequence: TGCGCCAGCAGCTTCTCGGGACTAGCGGGGGATACGCAGTATTTT. The chain carries TRBV5-1 and TRBJ2-3, with 13 bases identical to TRBD2. Germline V gene lookup returns CDR1 SGHRS and CDR2 YFSETQ. The junction had 3 bases not matched to a gene; V was cut back by 2 bases and J by 6 bases. This CDR3 region has 15 residues. The variable domain in full, completed from reference TRBV5-1 and TRBJ2-3, reads KAGVTQTPRYLIKTRGQQVTLSCSPISGHRSVSWYQQTPGQGLQFLFEYFSETQRNKGNFPGRFSGRQFSNSRSEMNVSTLELGDSALYLCASSFSGLAGDTQYFGPGTRLTVL.

This chain connects TRBV7-6 to TRBJ2-1, with 7 nucleotides matching TRBD2. CDR1 and CDR2 (germline): SGHVS, FNYEAQ. CDR3 length equals 15 residues. Unmatched junction bases numbered 7, after V lost 2 bases and J lost 6 bases. CDR3 protein: CASSLNSGWPNEQFF. CDR3 coding DNA: TGTGCCAGCAGCTTAAATAGCGGGTGGCCCAATGAGCAGTTCTTC.

V is TRBV28 and J is TRBJ1-2; 7 nucleotides align to TRBD1. The length of the CDR3 is 16 residues. Unmatched junction bases numbered 10, after V lost 6 bases and J lost 0 bases. In germline, CDR1 is MDHEN, CDR2 SYDVKM. CDR3 DNA sequence: TGTGCCAGCAGGCACAGGGGATTCTCCTCTAACTATGGCTACACCTTC. Protein: CASRHRGFSSNYGYTF.

The chain is built from TRBV18 and TRBJ2-7; 9 bases line up with TRBD1. CDR3 length: 15 residues. Germline V lookup: CDR1 KGHSH, CDR2 LQKENI. Unmatched junction bases numbered 7, after V lost 3 bases and J lost 4 bases. The CDR3 loop reads CASSPSDRGTYEQYF. The CDR3 region has the DNA TGTGCCAGCTCACCTTCTGACAGGGGGACATACGAGCAGTACTTC. Full variable domain (missing parts from reference TRBV18 and TRBJ2-7): NAGVMQNPRHLVRRRGQEARLRCSPMKGHSHVYWYRQLPEEGLKFMVYLQKENIIDESGMPKERFSAEFPKEGPSILRIQQVVRGDSAAYFCASSPSDRGTYEQYFGPGTRLTVT.

The V call is TRBV30, the J call TRBJ1-3; D ambiguous. The V end was cut by 5 bases, the J end by 8 bases, with 7 bases between. The V gene's germline CDR1 is GTSNPN and CDR2 SVGIG (reference sequence). The length of the CDR3 is 10 residues. The CDR3 loop is CAWGEYTIYF. The CDR3 DNA reads as TGTGCCTGGGGAGAATACACCATATATTTT.

V and J are TRBV29-1 and TRBJ2-1; D might be TRBD2 (6 bases). The CDR3 is 13 amino acids. The V gene lost 6 bases and the J gene lost 0 bases, with 9 bases spanning the gap. Germline-derived CDR1 and CDR2 are SQVTM and ANQGSEA. The CDR3 loop reads CSVGTVSYNEQFF. DNA for the CDR3: TGCAGCGTAGGGACTGTCTCCTACAATGAGCAGTTCTTC.

The rearrangement uses TRBV7-9 and TRBJ2-7; 8 bases agree with TRBD2. The CDR3 has 13 amino acids. Per the germline V gene, CDR1 is SEHNR and CDR2 is FQNEAQ (reference sequence). Germline trimming cut 3 bases from V and 3 bases from J; bases unmatched to any gene: 1. CDR3 nucleotides: TGTGCCAGCAGCTTTACTAGCGGCTACGAGCAGTACTTC. As protein: CASSFTSGYEQYF. Based on the CDR3 plus reference TRBV7-9 and TRBJ2-7, the full variable domain is DTGVSQNPRHKITKRGQNVTFRCDPISEHNRLYWYRQTLGQGPEFLTYFQNEAQLEKSRLLSDRFSAERPKGSFSTLEIQRTEQGDSAMYLCASSFTSGYEQYFGPGTRLTVT.

The chain has TRBV30 and TRBJ1-4; D not certain. Between the trimmed V and J ends, which lost 2 bases and 8 bases, there was a span of 12 bases. This CDR3 contains 13 residues. Germline CDR1 is GTSNPN and CDR2 is SVGIG (reference sequence). CDR3 region: CAWSLGWAEKLFF. CDR3 in DNA: TGTGCCTGGAGTCTGGGATGGGCCGAAAAACTGTTTTTT.